These 27 T cell receptor beta chains originate from one sample sequenced in a study of blood T cells in healthy people across ages. Through a sample-barcoded 5' primer and a J-beta primer mix, a second PCR was run for about 6 to 11 cycles. A single record per CDR3 protein comes from TCRdb applying MiXCR to the 5' RACE reads. The data show over 1,500,000 distinct CDR3 sequences, roughly 52% seen once. Sequencing was performed on blood. The source is a middle-aged woman in good health.

This chain links TRBV6-2 or TRBV6-3 with TRBJ2-3; D might be TRBD1 or TRBD2, each matching 5 bases. V shed 11 bases and J shed 1 base, with 13 bases lying between them. The CDR3 extends over 13 amino acids. Germline V gene data show CDR1 as MNHEY and CDR2 as SVGEGT. This CDR3 reads CALRDPRTDTQYF. Here the CDR3 DNA reads TGTGCCCTCCGGGACCCCCGCACAGATACGCAGTATTTT.

The chain recombines TRBV2 with TRBJ1-5; D is perhaps TRBD1 (6 bases). Germline V gene lookup returns CDR1 SNHLY and CDR2 FYNNEI. V was shortened by 6 bases and J by 0 bases, with 18 bases between the two germline ends. The CDR3 covers 17 residues. CDR3: CASRTTGAGLSNQPQHF. In DNA, the CDR3 is TGTGCCAGCAGGACAACGGGGGCGGGTCTTAGCAATCAGCCCCAGCATTTT. Full variable domain (remainder filled in from reference TRBV2 and TRBJ1-5): EPEVTQTPSHQVTQMGQEVILRCVPISNHLYFYWYRQILGQKVEFLVSFYNNEISEKSEIFDDQFSVERPDGSNFTLKIRSTKLEDSAMYFCASRTTGAGLSNQPQHFGDGTRLSIL.

The chain uses TRBV20-1 and TRBJ2-1; 9 bases are a match to TRBD2. Losses at the gene ends were 4 bases for V and 5 bases for J; bases not matched to a gene: 6. CDR3 size: 14 residues. Germline values: CDR1 DFQATT, CDR2 SNEGSKA (reference sequence). The CDR3: CSAMHSGRNNEQFF. In DNA form, the CDR3 reads TGCAGTGCTATGCATAGCGGGAGAAACAATGAGCAGTTCTTC.

The chain joins TRBV2 to TRBJ2-5, with D unclear. Germline assignment: CDR1 SNHLY and CDR2 FYNNEI. The CDR3 has 12 amino acids. Trimming took off 7 bases at V and 4 bases at J, with 10 bases between the two ends. The CDR3 region is CASNRIPETQYF. The CDR3 region has the DNA TGTGCCAGCAATAGGATCCCAGAGACCCAGTACTTC.

The V call is TRBV4-3, the J call TRBJ2-1; the match to TRBD2 covers 7 bases. The germline V gene encodes CDR1 LGHNA and CDR2 YSLEER. This CDR3 is built from 21 residues. J was trimmed by 4 bases and V by 0 bases; bases with no gene match: 21. CDR3 bases: TGCGCCAGCAGCCAAGATCGGTTCCAGGAGTCTAGCGGAGAGGAATACAATGAGCAGTTCTTC. Its translation: CASSQDRFQESSGEEYNEQFF.

The rearrangement links TRBV7-9 to TRBJ2-7; D is unclear. V was pared by 5 bases and J by 10 bases, with 15 bases between. CDR3 length: 12 amino acids. In germline, CDR1 is SEHNR, CDR2 FQNEAQ (reference sequence). CDR3 sequence: CASSHQPQFQYF. The CDR3, as DNA: TGTGCCAGCAGCCACCAACCCCAGTTTCAGTACTTC. Full variable domain (outside the CDR3, taken from reference TRBV7-9 and TRBJ2-7): DTGVSQNPRHKITKRGQNVTFRCDPISEHNRLYWYRQTLGQGPEFLTYFQNEAQLEKSRLLSDRFSAERPKGSFSTLEIQRTEQGDSAMYLCASSHQPQFQYFGPGTRLTVT.

V gene TRBV12-3 or TRBV12-4 combines with J gene TRBJ2-5; D is tentatively TRBD1 or TRBD2 (5 bases each). The CDR3 sequence is 13 residues long. Between the trimmed V and J ends, which lost 7 bases and 2 bases, there was a span of 11 bases. This CDR3 is CASTSGPQETQYF. As DNA, the CDR3 is TGTGCCAGCACTTCGGGACCTCAAGAGACCCAGTACTTC.

V usage is TRBV20-1 and J usage is TRBJ1-2, with 10 bases aligning to TRBD1. The CDR3 runs to 11 residues. The junction had 1 base not matched to a gene; V was cut back by 5 bases and J by 7 bases. Germline CDR1 reads DFQATT; CDR2 reads SNEGSKA (reference sequence). The CDR3 reads CSARQGAGYTF. CDR3 DNA sequence: TGCAGTGCTCGACAGGGGGCTGGCTACACCTTC.

This clonotype was seen a few times. The chain joins TRBV7-2 to TRBJ2-3, with D perhaps matching TRBD1 or TRBD2 (6 bases each). Per the germline V gene, CDR1 is SGHTA and CDR2 is FQGNSA. Trimming took 5 bases from V and 5 from J, leaving 17 bases between them. This CDR3 has 15 amino acids. The CDR3 loop reads CASSPPGSRGDTQYF. Written as DNA, the CDR3 is TGTGCCAGCAGCCCCCCCGGGAGCAGGGGAGATACGCAGTATTTT. Variable domain in full (rest from reference TRBV7-2 and TRBJ2-3): GAGVSQSPSNKVTEKGKDVELRCDPISGHTALYWYRQSLGQGLEFLIYFQGNSAPDKSGLPSDRFSAERTGGSVSTLTIQRTQQEDSAVYLCASSPPGSRGDTQYFGPGTRLTVL.

The chain has TRBV27 and TRBJ2-3; the D is unclear. CDR3 length: 15 amino acids. The germline gives CDR1 MNHEY, CDR2 SMNVEV (reference sequence). Trimming took 5 bases from V and 3 from J, leaving 15 bases between them. The CDR3 nucleotides read TGTGCCAGCAGTCCACGTTGGAGTTTAACAGATACGCAGTATTTT. It translates to CASSPRWSLTDTQYF.

This CDR3 reads CASRTVGMGQYEQYF. As DNA, the CDR3 is TGTGCCAGCAGAACGGTCGGGATGGGGCAATACGAGCAGTACTTC. The chain links TRBV12-3 or TRBV12-4 to TRBJ2-7, with D possibly called TRBD1 or TRBD2 (5 bases each). The CDR3 contains 15 residues. Trimming took 6 bases from V and 4 from J, leaving 19 bases between them.

At least ten counts were recorded for this clonotype. The chain has TRBV29-1 and TRBJ2-1; no definite D call. Germline V gene data show CDR1 as SQVTM and CDR2 as ANQGSEA. V was shortened by 3 bases and J by 6 bases, with 9 bases between the two germline ends. The CDR3 is 12 residues long. This CDR3 is CSVEVQLNEQFF. The CDR3 DNA sequence: TGCAGCGTTGAGGTCCAGCTCAATGAGCAGTTCTTC.

The chain's CDR3 is CASSLGWRAAGDTDTQYF. The CDR3 coding sequence is TGCGCCAGCAGTTTAGGTTGGCGGGCCGCAGGGGACACAGATACGCAGTATTTT. The rearrangement links TRBV5-1 to TRBJ2-3; D may be TRBD1 (6 bases). The V gene lost 5 bases and the J gene lost 2 bases, with 24 bases spanning the gap. Per the germline V gene, CDR1 is SGHRS and CDR2 is YFSETQ. CDR3 length: 18 amino acids.

This clonotype turned up a few times. V gene TRBV20-1 combines with J gene TRBJ1-6, with D uncertain. The CDR3 length is 20 residues. Germline values: CDR1 DFQATT, CDR2 SNEGSKA (reference sequence). V shed 0 bases and J shed 5 bases, with 26 bases lying between them. CDR3 sequence reads: CSARDSGETPFKENNSPLHF. CDR3 bases: TGCAGTGCTAGAGATTCAGGAGAGACACCCTTTAAGGAAAATAATTCACCCCTCCACTTT.

About this clonotype itself: A much larger clone lies a single base off, so this may be a read error. The chain couples TRBV12-5 to TRBJ2-5, with 7 bases fitting TRBD2. This CDR3 comprises 12 residues. After removal of 1 base from V and 11 bases from J, the junction contained 4 bases not matched to a gene. CDR1 and CDR2 from the germline V gene are LGHNT and FRNRAP. The CDR3: CASGLAAGEQYF. As DNA, the CDR3 is TGTGCTAGTGGTTTGGCGGCGGGGGAGCAGTACTTC. The variable domain in full, completed from reference TRBV12-5 and TRBJ2-5, reads DARVTQTPRHKVTEMGQEVTMRCQPILGHNTVFWYRQTMMQGLELLAYFRNRAPLDDSGMPKDRFSAEMPDATLATLKIQPSEPRDSAVYFCASGLAAGEQYFGPGTRLLVL.

J is TRBJ2-7 and V is TRBV28, with TRBD1 as a possible D gene (6 bases). CDR1 is MDHEN and CDR2 is SYDVKM in the germline V gene. Trimming left V 8 bases short and J 2 bases short, with 19 bases between. CDR3 length: 15 amino acids. In nucleotides, the CDR3 is TGTGCCAGCCATCCCTCGGCCAGGGGAACCTACGAGCAGTACTTC. Translating gives CASHPSARGTYEQYF.

The rearrangement links TRBV4-1 to TRBJ2-7; 9 nucleotides agree with TRBD2. The closer fit of TRBJ2-4 to the DNA end suggests the J call may be wrong. The germline gives CDR1 MGHRA, CDR2 YSYEKL. This CDR3 spans 15 amino acids. This chain's CDR3 is CASSQGRGGFDIQYF. The DNA for the CDR3 is TGCGCCAGCAGCCAAGGGCGGGGGGGCTTCGACATTCAGTACTTC.

In its sample, this clonotype was seen a few times. The chain couples TRBV3-1 to TRBJ2-7, with 8 bases aligning to TRBD2. V lost 4 bases and J lost 1; bases outside the gene matches: 6. The CDR3 has 15 residues. Per germline, CDR1 LGHDT and CDR2 YNNKEL (reference sequence). The CDR3 reads CASSPPTSASYEQYF. The CDR3 nucleotides read TGTGCCAGCAGCCCCCCGACTAGCGCATCCTACGAGCAGTACTTC.

Here the CDR3 DNA reads TGTGCCAGCAGTTACTCGTCCGGTTTCAATGGCTATGGCTACACCTTC. Protein product: CASSYSSGFNGYGYTF. The chain has TRBV6-5 and TRBJ1-2; D is unclear. The CDR3 runs to 16 residues. Germline V gene data show CDR1 as MNHEY and CDR2 as SVGAGI. V lost 0 bases to trimming and J lost 4 bases, with 15 bases between them.

The chain couples TRBV28 to TRBJ1-2; tentative D call: TRBD1 (6 bases). The CDR3 consists of 16 residues. V lost 6 bases to trimming and J lost 4 bases, with 21 bases between them. The germline gives CDR1 MDHEN, CDR2 SYDVKM. This CDR3 is CASSLGGARGTYGYTF. CDR3 sequence (DNA): TGTGCCAGCAGCTTAGGGGGTGCTCGTGGGACCTATGGCTACACCTTC.

The chain has TRBV20-1 and TRBJ2-6, with 7 bases matching TRBD1. The CDR3 is 15 amino acids. V lost 3 bases to trimming and J lost 0 bases; unmatched junction nucleotides: 2. The germline gives CDR1 DFQATT, CDR2 SNEGSKA (reference sequence). The CDR3 coding sequence is TGCAGTGCTAGCGACAGGGTCTCTGGGGCCAACGTCCTGACTTTC. This translates into CSASDRVSGANVLTF.

This clonotype was seen a handful of times. This chain joins TRBV5-1 and TRBJ2-4, with D perhaps TRBD2 (5 bases). CDR1 and CDR2 (germline): SGHRS, YFSETQ. The CDR3 covers 14 residues. Trimming removed 3 bases at V and 7 bases at J, with 14 bases between. The CDR3 coding sequence is TGCGCCAGCAGCTCGGAGGAGGAGAGGAACATTCAGTACTTC. Amino acid sequence: CASSSEEERNIQYF.

The sample holds a few counts of this clonotype. The V call is TRBV20-1, the J call TRBJ2-7, with D perhaps assigned TRBD1 or TRBD2 (6 bases each). V lost 6 bases to trimming and J lost 0 bases, with 12 bases between them. This CDR3 is 13 amino acids long. The germline V gene encodes CDR1 DFQATT and CDR2 SNEGSKA (reference sequence). The CDR3 DNA is TGCAGTGCCAGACAGGAGGGCTCCTACGAGCAGTACTTC. Translating it yields CSARQEGSYEQYF.

Only a few counts were recorded for this clonotype. V usage is TRBV6-5 and J usage is TRBJ2-3, with 7 bases identical to TRBD1. Germline CDR1 is MNHEY and CDR2 is SVGAGI. The V and J ends lost 6 bases and 7 bases, in that order; junction bases with no gene match: 16. The CDR3 runs to 16 residues. The CDR3: CASSLDRALPRNTQYF. CDR3 coding DNA: TGTGCCAGCAGCCTAGACAGGGCACTTCCACGGAATACGCAGTATTTT.

The V call is TRBV4-1, the J call TRBJ2-7, with 8 bases that match TRBD1. The CDR3 covers 16 residues. Looked up from germline, CDR1 is MGHRA and CDR2 is YSYEKL. Losses at the gene ends were 1 base for V and 4 bases for J; bases not matched to a gene: 9. The chain's CDR3 is CASSQVDRGPQYEQYF. The CDR3 bases are TGCGCCAGCAGCCAAGTCGACAGGGGCCCCCAATACGAGCAGTACTTC.

This clonotype turned up a few times. This rearrangement joins TRBV3-1 to TRBJ2-7; 7 nucleotides agree with TRBD1. From germline, CDR1 is LGHDT and CDR2 YNNKEL (reference sequence). CDR3 length equals 13 residues. The trim removed 4 bases at V and 7 bases at J, leaving 7 bases unmatched. The chain's CDR3 is CASSRGQNNEQYF. CDR3 nucleotide sequence: TGTGCCAGCAGCCGGGGACAGAACAATGAGCAGTACTTC.

This CDR3 reads CASSSRDRAHYGYTF. CDR3 nucleotides: TGTGCCAGCAGTAGCCGGGACAGGGCTCACTATGGCTACACCTTC. The chain carries TRBV6-1 and TRBJ1-2; 9 positions agree with TRBD1. The length of the CDR3 is 15 residues. V lost 5 bases to trimming and J lost 3 bases; unmatched junction nucleotides: 7. Germline V lookup: CDR1 MNHNS, CDR2 SASEGT.